This is a list of T cell receptor beta chains from one sample in a study of beta chain features in type 1 diabetes. The assay was immunoSEQ multiplex PCR, and TCRdb's table has in-frame clones only and misses some. This table has 970,000 or so clones, about 17% appearing once. Sample: naive CD4+ T cells from blood. These receptors came from a woman in her late teens or twenties in good health. CDR3s include the opening cysteine and the closing phenylalanine or tryptophan. The D gene is left open where the match is weak. The size field is filled for only some rows; it gives once, few, many or a size class.

CDR3 | DNA | V | D | size | J
CASSRGHAIGTSGYNEQFF | TGTGCCAGCAGCCGAGGCCACGCGATAGGGACTAGCGGATACAATGAGCAGTTCTTC | TRBV7-2 | TRBD2 | NA | TRBJ2-1
CSARAGVGYTF | TGCAGTGCTAGAGCCGGGGTTGGCTACACCTTC | TRBV20-1 | NA | NA | TRBJ1-2
CARGLLALFNEQFF | TGTGCCAGGGGATTGCTAGCGTTATTCAATGAGCAGTTCTTC | TRBV21-1 | NA | few | TRBJ2-1
CASSPGLATVRPTYEQYF | TGTGCCAGCAGTCCGGGACTAGCGACCGTGCGTCCGACCTACGAGCAGTACTTC | TRBV5-6 | TRBD2 | few | TRBJ2-7
CASSYSENQETQYF | TGTGCCAGCAGTTACTCCGAGAACCAAGAGACCCAGTACTTC | TRBV6-5 | NA | NA | TRBJ2-5
CASSRAGTSGSTGELFF | TGTGCCAGCAGCCGAGCCGGGACTAGCGGGAGTACCGGGGAGCTGTTTTTT | TRBV27 | TRBD2 | few | TRBJ2-2
CASSEASYPGHGHF | TGTGCCAGCAGTGAAGCTTCCTACCCGGGACATGGGCATTTT | TRBV6-1 | NA | NA | TRBJ1-5
CAIRKTGTSGRNSYEQYF | TGTGCCATCAGGAAAACCGGGACTAGCGGGAGGAACTCCTACGAGCAGTACTTC | TRBV10-3 | TRBD2 | once | TRBJ2-7
CASSGAGQDYNEQIF | TGTGCCAGCAGCGGCGCGGGACAGGATTACAATGAGCAGATCTTC | TRBV7-9 | TRBD1 | NA | TRBJ2-1
CASNIDSGPGTDTQYF | TGCGCCAGCAACATCGATAGCGGGCCCGGCACAGATACGCAGTATTTT | TRBV5-1 | TRBD2 | NA | TRBJ2-3
CASSLAGGMVYEQYF | TGTGCCAGCAGCTTAGCTGGCGGGATGGTTTACGAGCAGTACTTC | TRBV7-2 | NA | NA | TRBJ2-7
CASSLGTSGQETQYF | TGTGCCAGCAGCTTGGGGACTAGCGGTCAAGAGACCCAGTACTTC | TRBV5-4 | TRBD2 | few | TRBJ2-5
CASSAGTGLSGANVLTF | TGCGCCAGCAGCGCCGGGACAGGGCTCTCTGGGGCCAACGTCCTGACTTTC | TRBV4-3 | TRBD1 | NA | TRBJ2-6
CASSLVLVRGAGANVLTF | TGTGCCAGCAGCTTAGTGTTGGTCAGGGGGGCTGGGGCCAACGTCCTGACTTTC | TRBV7-9 | NA | NA | TRBJ2-6
CASSEWGGTQYF | TGTGCCAGCAGTGAATGGGGCGGTACGCAGTATTTT | TRBV6-1 | NA | NA | TRBJ2-3
CSVGGRVGTDTQYF | TGCAGCGTTGGTGGGCGGGTGGGCACAGATACGCAGTATTTT | TRBV29-1 | NA | few | TRBJ2-3
CASSYSSINEQFF | TGTGCCAGCAGTTACTCGAGTATCAATGAGCAGTTCTTC | TRBV6-5 | NA | NA | TRBJ2-1
CASSYTLGGTGNTIYF | TGTGCCAGCAGTTATACCCTAGGAGGAACTGGAAACACCATATATTTT | TRBV6-5 | NA | few | TRBJ1-3
CASSGERLSSYEQYF | TGTGCCAGCAGCGGGGAACGCCTAAGCTCCTACGAGCAGTACTTC | TRBV2 | NA | few | TRBJ2-7
CASSRFAQGLGYEQYF | TGTGCCAGCAGCCGCTTCGCCCAGGGACTTGGCTACGAGCAGTACTTC | TRBV7-2 | NA | few | TRBJ2-7
CASGLALGADTQYF | TGTGCCAGCGGGCTAGCGTTGGGAGCAGATACGCAGTATTTT | TRBV2 | NA | few | TRBJ2-3
CASSPTAYEQYF | TGTGCCAGCTCACCCACAGCCTACGAGCAGTACTTC | TRBV18 | NA | few | TRBJ2-7
CASSYRGGSNGYTF | TGTGCCAGCAGCTACAGGGGAGGAAGTAATGGCTACACCTTC | TRBV27 | TRBD1 | NA | TRBJ1-2
CASSLVGQPQETQYF | TGTGCCAGCAGCTTAGTGGGACAGCCCCAAGAGACCCAGTACTTC | TRBV7-2 | TRBD1 | NA | TRBJ2-5
CASSLTGTAGANVLTF | TGCGCCAGCAGCCTCACAGGGACCGCTGGGGCCAACGTCCTGACTTTC | TRBV5-1 | NA | few | TRBJ2-6
CASSLGRLAQGNEQFF | TGTGCCAGCAGCTTAGGCCGACTAGCCCAGGGCAATGAGCAGTTCTTC | TRBV7-9 | TRBD2 | NA | TRBJ2-1
CASSYRGVRVYNEQFF | TGTGCCAGTAGTTACAGGGGCGTGAGGGTTTACAATGAGCAGTTCTTC | TRBV19 | TRBD1 | NA | TRBJ2-1
CASSRGQGSSYF | TGCGCCAGCAGTCGCGGACAGGGCTCCTCTTACTTC | TRBV5-1 | TRBD1 | NA | TRBJ2-4
CASSQALGGSVDEQYF | TGTGCCAGCAGCCAAGCCCTCGGCGGGAGCGTCGACGAGCAGTACTTC | TRBV4-2 | TRBD2 | NA | TRBJ2-7
CASSPPGWSGNTIYF | TGTGCCAGCAGCCCACCTGGGTGGTCTGGAAACACCATATATTTT | TRBV7-2 | NA | few | TRBJ1-3
CASSGSGRETQYF | TGTGCCAGTAGTGGGTCGGGGAGGGAGACCCAGTACTTC | TRBV19 | NA | NA | TRBJ2-5
CASRSANTGELFF | TGTGCCAGCAGGAGCGCGAACACCGGGGAGCTGTTTTTT | TRBV6-5 | NA | NA | TRBJ2-2
CASSGGLAGGEQYF | TGTGCCAGCAGCGGGGGTCTAGCGGGAGGAGAGCAGTACTTC | TRBV9 | TRBD2 | few | TRBJ2-7
CASSLRTGGPSGNTIYF | TGTGCCAGCTCACTGAGGACAGGGGGACCTTCTGGAAACACCATATATTTT | TRBV18 | TRBD1 | few | TRBJ1-3
CAISEIDEQFF | TGTGCCATCAGTGAGATAGATGAGCAGTTCTTC | TRBV10-3 | NA | many | TRBJ2-1
CASSFGTSGRDEQFF | TGTGCCAGCAGCTTCGGGACTAGCGGGAGAGATGAGCAGTTCTTC | TRBV7-9 | TRBD2 | NA | TRBJ2-1
CSVEGSKEEYNEQFF | TGCAGCGTTGAAGGTAGTAAAGAGGAATACAATGAGCAGTTCTTC | TRBV29-1 | NA | few | TRBJ2-1